The sequence of this TCR beta chain was determined in a study of beta chain features in type 1 diabetes. The V gene lost 3 bases and the J gene lost 6 bases, with 11 bases spanning the gap. The CDR3 contains 13 residues. CDR1 and CDR2 from the germline V gene are LNHNV and YYDKDF (reference sequence). Expressed TCRB transcripts were sequenced after all isolated RNA was converted to cDNA. Some clones are missing from TCRdb's copy, which holds only in-frame ones; the method was immunoSEQ multiplex PCR. The table includes around 240,000 clones, about 10% detected once. V and J are TRBV15 and TRBJ1-2; unclear D gene. The receptor comes from a woman under 30 in good health. Sequenced material: naive CD4+ T cells from blood. CDR3 in DNA: TGTGCCACCAGCAGGAGAGGCATGGATGGCTACACCTTC. It specifies CATSRRGMDGYTF. Based on the CDR3 plus reference TRBV15 and TRBJ1-2, the full variable domain is DAMVIQNPRYQVTQFGKPVTLSCSQTLNHNVMYWYQQKSSQAPKLLFHYYDKDFNNEADTPDNFQSRRPNTSFCFLDIRSPGLGDTAMYLCATSRRGMDGYTFGSGTRLTVV.